This TCR beta chain was obtained from a study of blood T cell repertoires in COVID-19. Study summary: Acute and convalescent COVID-19 samples came from the United States, Italy and Spain. Nucleic acid was either cDNA or gDNA, and it came from T cells, B-cell-depleted T cells, or PBMCs.

The V end was cut by 0 bases, the J end by 6 bases, with 18 bases between. This CDR3 has 16 amino acids. Germline assignment: CDR1 SGHRS and CDR2 YFSETQ. Original analysis: Estimation of nucleated cell counts relied on the amplification of reference gene primers. Clones were read by immunoSEQ multiplex PCR, and TCRdb kept only the in-frame ones, dropping some. For V, J and clone size, that table is used; D and trimming come from the DNA. Of under 130,000 clones listed, 81% were seen once; the top ten hold approximately 40%. This sequence joins TRBV5-1 and TRBJ2-5; D might be TRBD2 (7 bases). The source is an older man with acute or convalescent COVID-19. Sequences were obtained from peripheral blood. CDR3 protein: CASSLEGGSGKKTQYF. CDR3 sequence (DNA): TGCGCCAGCAGCTTGGAGGGGGGGAGTGGCAAGAAGACCCAGTACTTC.